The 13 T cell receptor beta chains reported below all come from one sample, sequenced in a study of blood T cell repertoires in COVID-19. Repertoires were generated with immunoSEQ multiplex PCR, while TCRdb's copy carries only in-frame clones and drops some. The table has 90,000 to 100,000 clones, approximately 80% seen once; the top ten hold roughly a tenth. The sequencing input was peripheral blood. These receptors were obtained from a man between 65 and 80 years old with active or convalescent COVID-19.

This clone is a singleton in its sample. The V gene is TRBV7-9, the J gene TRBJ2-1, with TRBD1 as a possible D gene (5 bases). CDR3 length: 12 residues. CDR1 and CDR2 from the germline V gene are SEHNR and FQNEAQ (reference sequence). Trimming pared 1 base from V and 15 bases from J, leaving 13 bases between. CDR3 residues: CASSLGQRLGFF. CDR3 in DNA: TGTGCCAGCAGCTTAGGACAGCGCCTAGGGTTCTTC.

CDR3 in DNA: TGTGCCAGCAGCGTAACACAGGGCGTCCCATCAGAAAAACTGTTTTTT. It encodes CASSVTQGVPSEKLFF. This rearrangement joins TRBV9 to TRBJ1-4; D might be TRBD1 (6 bases). The germline V gene has CDR1 SGDLS and CDR2 YYNGEE. V lost 1 base and J lost 8, with 18 bases in between. The CDR3 has 16 residues.

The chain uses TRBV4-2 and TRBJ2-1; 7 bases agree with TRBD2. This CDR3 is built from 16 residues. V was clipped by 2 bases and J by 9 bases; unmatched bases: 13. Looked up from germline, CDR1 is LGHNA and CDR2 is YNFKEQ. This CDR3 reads CASSQIVASGEGEQFF. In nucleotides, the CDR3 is TGTGCCAGCAGCCAAATCGTTGCTAGCGGCGAGGGTGAGCAGTTCTTC.

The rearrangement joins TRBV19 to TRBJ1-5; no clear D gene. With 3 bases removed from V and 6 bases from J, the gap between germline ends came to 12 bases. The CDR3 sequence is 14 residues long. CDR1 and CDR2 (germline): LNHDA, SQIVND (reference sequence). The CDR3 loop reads CASSIAGWGQPQHF. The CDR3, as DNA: TGTGCCAGTAGTATCGCGGGCTGGGGTCAGCCCCAGCATTTT.

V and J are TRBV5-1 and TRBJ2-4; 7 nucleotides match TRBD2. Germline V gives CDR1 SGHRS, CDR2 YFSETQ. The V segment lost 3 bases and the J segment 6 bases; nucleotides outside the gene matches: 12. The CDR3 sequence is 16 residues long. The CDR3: CASSSEGSTGGNIQYF. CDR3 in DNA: TGCGCCAGCAGCTCGGAGGGATCCACGGGGGGAAACATTCAGTACTTC.

DNA of the CDR3: TGTGCCAGCAGCCCTGACAGAGACTATGGCTACACCTTC. Protein: CASSPDRDYGYTF. The V gene is TRBV5-5, the J gene TRBJ1-2; TRBD1 might be the D (5 bases). Trimming shortened V by 4 bases and J by 3 bases, and 10 bases separated the two germline ends. Germline-derived CDR1 and CDR2 are SGHKS and YYEKEE (reference sequence). CDR3 length: 13 amino acids.

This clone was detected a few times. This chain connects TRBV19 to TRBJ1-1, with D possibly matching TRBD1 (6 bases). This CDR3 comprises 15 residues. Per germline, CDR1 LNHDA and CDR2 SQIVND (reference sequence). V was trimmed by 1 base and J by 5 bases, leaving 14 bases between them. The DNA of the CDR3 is TGTGCCAGTAGTATAGCTCAAGTAGGGGGAACTGAAGCTTTCTTT. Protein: CASSIAQVGGTEAFF.

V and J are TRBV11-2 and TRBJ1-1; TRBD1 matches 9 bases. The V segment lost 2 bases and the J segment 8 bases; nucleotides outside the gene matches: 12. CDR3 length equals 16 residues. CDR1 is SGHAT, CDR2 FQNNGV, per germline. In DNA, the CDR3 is TGTGCCAGCAGCTTAACGGGGACAGGGCTAACTAGAGAAGCTTTCTTT. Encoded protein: CASSLTGTGLTREAFF.

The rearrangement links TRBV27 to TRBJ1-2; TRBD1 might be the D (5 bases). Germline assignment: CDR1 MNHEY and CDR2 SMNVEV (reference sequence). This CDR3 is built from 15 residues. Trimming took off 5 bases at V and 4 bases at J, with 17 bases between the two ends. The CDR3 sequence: CASSPRDPGSYGYTF. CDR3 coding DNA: TGTGCCAGCAGTCCCCGGGACCCCGGGAGCTATGGCTACACCTTC.

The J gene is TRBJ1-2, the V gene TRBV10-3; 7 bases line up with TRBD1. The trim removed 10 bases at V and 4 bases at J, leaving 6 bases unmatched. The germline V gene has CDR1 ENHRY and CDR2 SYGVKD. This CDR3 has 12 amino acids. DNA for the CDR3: TGTGCCACAAGACAGGGACCCTATGGCTACACCTTC. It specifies CATRQGPYGYTF.

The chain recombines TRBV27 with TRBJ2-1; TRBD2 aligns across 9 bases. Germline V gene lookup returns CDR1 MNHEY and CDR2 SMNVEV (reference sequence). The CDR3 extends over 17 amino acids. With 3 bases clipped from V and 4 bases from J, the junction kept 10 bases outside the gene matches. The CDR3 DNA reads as TGTGCCAGCAGTTTCTTGGGGGTTAGCGGGGGTTACAATGAGCAGTTCTTC. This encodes CASSFLGVSGGYNEQFF.

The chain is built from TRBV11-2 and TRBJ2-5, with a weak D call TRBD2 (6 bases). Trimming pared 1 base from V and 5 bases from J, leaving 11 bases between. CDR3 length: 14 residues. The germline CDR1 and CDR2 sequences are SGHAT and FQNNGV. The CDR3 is CASSLGSGQETQYF. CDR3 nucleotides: TGTGCCAGCAGCTTAGGTAGCGGCCAGGAGACCCAGTACTTC.

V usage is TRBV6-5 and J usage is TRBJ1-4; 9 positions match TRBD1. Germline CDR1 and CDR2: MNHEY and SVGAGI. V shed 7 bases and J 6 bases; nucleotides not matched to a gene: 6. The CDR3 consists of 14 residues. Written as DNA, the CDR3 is TGTGCCAGCAAGAGGGGACAGGGCTATGAAAAACTGTTTTTT. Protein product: CASKRGQGYEKLFF.